A selection of T cell receptor beta chains follows, all from one sample in a study of blood T cells in healthy people across ages. MiXCR was run by TCRdb on the 5' RACE reads, yielding one entry per CDR3 protein. Of about 800,000 distinct CDR3 sequences listed, 25% are singletons. These same data were also listed under a study on T cells of mothers and their children.

Specimen: blood. These receptors were taken from a boy between 5 and 17 years old in good health. Each CDR3 is given with its conserved first and last residue. The order of the fields is clone size, D gene, V gene, J gene, CDR3 DNA, CDR3 protein. A D gene is named only where the DNA matches it firmly. The listing skips clone size in some rows; elsewhere it reads once, few, many or a size class.

.	.	TRBV4-2	TRBJ2-3	TGTGCCAGCAGCCAGGGAGTAGCGCCCACAGATACGCAGTATTTT	CASSQGVAPTDTQYF
few	.	TRBV5-6	TRBJ2-1	TGTGCCAGCAGTTCCGGAGTCTACGAGCAGCACTTC	CASSSGVYEQHF
.	.	TRBV6-5	TRBJ1-4	TGTGCCAGCAGTTACTACCGCCCCACAACTAATGAAAAACTGTTTTTT	CASSYYRPTTNEKLFF
.	TRBD2	TRBV28	TRBJ2-1	TGTGCCAGCAGCTCTAGCGGCCTTAGGGATGAGCAGTTCTTC	CASSSSGLRDEQFF
few	TRBD2	TRBV11-2	TRBJ2-1	TGTGCCAGCAGCTTCTCCAGACTAGCGGGACTCAATGAGCAGTTCTTC	CASSFSRLAGLNEQFF
.	.	TRBV6-2/TRBV6-3	TRBJ2-2	TGTGCCAGCAGCCCAGAAGTGTTGCGGACATTGTTTTTT	CASSPEVLRTLFF
.	.	TRBV15	TRBJ2-5	TGTGCCACCAGCAGAGATCCGCGGGGAAAAGAGACCCAGTACTTC	CATSRDPRGKETQYF
.	TRBD1	TRBV6-8	TRBJ2-7	TGTGCCAGCAGTTACTTGATAAGGGACAGGTGCTACGAGCAGTACTTC	CASSYLIRDRCYEQYF
few	.	TRBV5-1	TRBJ2-1	TGCGCCAGCAGCTTGGGGCTAGGGGGAGGTTTAGATGAGCAGTTCTTC	CASSLGLGGGLDEQFF
few	TRBD1	TRBV4-1	TRBJ2-7	TGCGCCAGCAGCCCCGAACCGGGACAGGGCATCCATGAGCAGTACTTC	CASSPEPGQGIHEQYF
.	.	TRBV7-2	TRBJ2-1	TGTGCCAGCAGGCCGGGGCCGGCGGGTGAGCAGTTCTTC	CASRPGPAGEQFF
few	TRBD2	TRBV25-1	TRBJ2-7	TGTGCCAGCAGTGAAGGACTAGCGGGCTCCTACGAGCAGTACTTC	CASSEGLAGSYEQYF
once	.	TRBV29-1	TRBJ2-3	TGCAGCGTTGTTTCGGGAGCGGATACGCAGTATTTT	CSVVSGADTQYF
.	TRBD2	TRBV11-1	TRBJ2-1	TGTGCCAGCAGCGTCGACCTAGGGGGACTAGCGGTCCATGAGCAGTTCTTC	CASSVDLGGLAVHEQFF
.	.	TRBV7-9	TRBJ2-1	TGTGCCAGCAGCTTATCTCGTAGCGGCAATGAGCAGTTCTTC	CASSLSRSGNEQFF
few	TRBD2	TRBV7-2	TRBJ2-7	TGTGCCAGCAGCCTAGCGGGCTTCTACGAGCAGTACTTC	CASSLAGFYEQYF
.	.	TRBV28	TRBJ2-1	TGTGCCAGCAGTCCCTCCTGGGAGCAGTTCTTC	CASSPSWEQFF
few	.	TRBV7-9	TRBJ1-4	TGTGCCAGCAGCTTAGAGGGTGGCCAGACCTCGGCAAAACTGTTTTTT	CASSLEGGQTSAKLFF
.	TRBD2	TRBV20-1	TRBJ2-7	TGCAGTGGAAAAAGACTAGCGGGAGCCTACGAGCAGTACTTC	CSGKRLAGAYEQYF
.	.	TRBV5-1	TRBJ2-1	TGCGCCAGCAGCTTCAATGGAGGGTACAATGAGCAGTTCTTC	CASSFNGGYNEQFF
.	TRBD2	TRBV4-3	TRBJ2-7	TGCGCCAGCAGCCAAGACGTAACTAGCGGCGAGCAGTACTTC	CASSQDVTSGEQYF
.	.	TRBV21-1	TRBJ1-3	TGTGCCAGCAGCACCCGACTTTCGGACAGGGAGGATGGAAACACCATATATTTT	CASSTRLSDREDGNTIYF
.	.	TRBV7-9	TRBJ1-1	TGTGCCAGCAGCTTAGGCCCCCGGGGGCTTACTGAAACTTTCTTT	CASSLGPRGLTETFF
few	TRBD1	TRBV28	TRBJ2-3	TGTGCCAGCAGGCTTACAGGGGAAGTTCTAGCAGATACGCAGTATTTT	CASRLTGEVLADTQYF
few	.	TRBV6-5	TRBJ1-4	TGTGCCACCAGACTGCTTGAAAAACTGTTTTTT	CATRLLEKLFF
.	.	TRBV5-1	TRBJ1-3	TGCGCCAGCAGGCCGACGACCTCGGGGACTGATGGAAACACCATATATTTT	CASRPTTSGTDGNTIYF
.	.	TRBV20-1	TRBJ2-3	TGCAGTGCCCCTAAGGCCACCAGGACTGGAGGAAGCACAGATACGCAGTATTTT	CSAPKATRTGGSTDTQYF
.	TRBD1	TRBV20-1	TRBJ2-7	TGCAGTGCTAGACCGGGACAGGGGATCTACGAGCAGTACTTC	CSARPGQGIYEQYF
.	.	TRBV6-6	TRBJ2-1	TGTGCCAGCTTCCTCCGGGACGCCACATACAATGAGCAGTTCTTC	CASFLRDATYNEQFF
.	.	TRBV5-6	TRBJ2-3	TGTGCCAGCAGCTTCGCGGGACGAGGGGGCACAGATACGCAGTATTTT	CASSFAGRGGTDTQYF
.	TRBD2	TRBV5-1	TRBJ2-6	TGCGCCAGCAGTTCGGGACTAGTAACTTCTGGGGCCAACGTCCTGACTTTC	CASSSGLVTSGANVLTF
.	TRBD2	TRBV7-6	TRBJ2-7	TGTGCCAGCAGCTCAGATACGGGGGGCTACGAGCAGTACTTC	CASSSDTGGYEQYF
.	TRBD2	TRBV6-1	TRBJ2-7	TGTGCCAGCAGTGAAACTTGGGGGGGAACCTACGAGCAGTACTTC	CASSETWGGTYEQYF
.	TRBD2	TRBV6-5	TRBJ2-5	TGTGCCAGCAGTGGACTAGGGGTGGGGGAGACCCAGTACTTC	CASSGLGVGETQYF
.	.	TRBV7-2	TRBJ2-7	TGTGCCAGCAGCCTTTCTCCGGGCGGGACCTCCTACGAGCAGTACTTC	CASSLSPGGTSYEQYF
few	.	TRBV7-2	TRBJ2-3	TGTGCCAGCAGCTTACGGGGGAGAATCACAGATACGCAGTATTTT	CASSLRGRITDTQYF
.	TRBD1	TRBV2	TRBJ2-1	TGTGCCAGCAGTGAAGGGACAGGGGTTCTCTATGAGCAGTTCTTC	CASSEGTGVLYEQFF
.	TRBD1	TRBV13	TRBJ2-7	TGTGCCAGCAGCTTAGGCCGGGACAGCCCCTACGAGCAGTACTTC	CASSLGRDSPYEQYF
few	TRBD1	TRBV7-2	TRBJ2-5	TGTGCCAGCAGCATGAGAGGGGGCGCAGAGACCCAGTACTTC	CASSMRGGAETQYF
.	.	TRBV10-3	TRBJ1-1	TGTGCCATCAGTTACGCAGGGCGAGATACTGAAGCTTTCTTT	CAISYAGRDTEAFF
once	.	TRBV3-1	TRBJ2-7	TGTGCCAGCAGCCAAGGAGGGGCCTCCTACGAGCAGTACTTC	CASSQGGASYEQYF
many	.	TRBV28	TRBJ2-5	TGTGCCAGCAGTTTATACAGGGTTAAAGAGACCCAGTACTTC	CASSLYRVKETQYF
few	.	TRBV6-5	TRBJ2-5	TGTGCCAGCAGTTACGGGGGGCCAGGAGAGACCCAGTACTTC	CASSYGGPGETQYF
.	.	TRBV5-1	TRBJ1-4	TGCGCCAGCAGCCAAACCGTGGGGGCCGTTAATGAAAAACTGTTTTTT	CASSQTVGAVNEKLFF
.	.	TRBV15	TRBJ1-2	TGTGCCACCAGCCCGGACAGAATCGACTATGGCTACACCTTC	CATSPDRIDYGYTF
.	TRBD1	TRBV12-3/TRBV12-4	TRBJ1-5	TGTGCCAGCAGAAAGACAGGGGGTTCGTCTCAGCCCCAGCATTTT	CASRKTGGSSQPQHF
few	.	TRBV20-1	TRBJ2-7	TGCAGTGCTAGAGCACTACCTTCGGGTGGGGAGACGAGTCGCGAGCAGTACTTC	CSARALPSGGETSREQYF
.	TRBD1	TRBV12-3/TRBV12-4	TRBJ2-7	TGTGCCAGCAGTTTCAGGGGGCGTTTATACGAGCAGTACTTC	CASSFRGRLYEQYF
.	.	TRBV11-1	TRBJ2-1	TGTGCCAGCAGTTCCTTGCCACGAAGCCCTTACAATGAGCAGTTCTTC	CASSSLPRSPYNEQFF
few	TRBD1	TRBV4-3	TRBJ1-5	TGCGCCAGCAGCCAAGAAACAGGGGGCGATCAGCCCCAGCATTTT	CASSQETGGDQPQHF
few	.	TRBV27	TRBJ2-1	TGTGCCAGCAGTTTATCTTCGGGGGGCTTCGACAATGAGCAGTTCTTC	CASSLSSGGFDNEQFF
few	TRBD2	TRBV4-2	TRBJ2-7	TGTGCCAGCAGCCAAGGTTCTAGCGGCAAGCAGTACTTC	CASSQGSSGKQYF
.	TRBD2	TRBV4-3	TRBJ2-4	TGCGCCAGCAGCCAAGAGGGCTATTCTAGCGGACTAGCCAAAAACATTCAGTACTTC	CASSQEGYSSGLAKNIQYF
.	TRBD2	TRBV12-3/TRBV12-4	TRBJ2-5	TGTGCCAGCAGCCGGGAGACTAGCGGGGGGCCGAAGACCCAGTACTTC	CASSRETSGGPKTQYF
few	.	TRBV7-9	TRBJ2-7	TGTGCCAGCAGCTCATGGGCCACCGAGCAGTACTTC	CASSSWATEQYF